The 9 T cell receptor beta chains presented below share a single source sample, sequenced in a study of cytomegalovirus exposure and HLA in healthy donors listed by TCRdb under 2017. Libraries came from the immunoSEQ multiplex PCR assay. For the multiplex PCR, a mixture combining 60 forward primers for TCR Vbeta segments and 13 reverse primers for TCR Jbeta segments was used. TCRdb took over this immuneACCESS table, retaining in-frame rearrangements with V and J assigned. Such tables are incomplete; in checked studies, under half of the missing clones stem from an unresolved V gene, and the remainder is unexplained. Within this sample are some 150,000 clones, with roughly 84% of them counted one time only. The top ten clonotypes cover roughly 2.3% of the sample. The specimen was PBMCs. The receptor source for this set is a woman in her late teens or twenties in good health and CMV-seronegative.

This clone was detected only a few times. The V and J genes are TRBV29-1 and TRBJ1-2; TRBD1 might be the D (5 bases). The germline CDR1 and CDR2 sequences are SQVTM and ANQGSEA. V was pared by 4 bases and J by 5 bases, with 14 bases between. CDR3 size: 13 residues. The CDR3 sequence: CSVGYGANYGYTF. The CDR3 DNA reads as TGCAGCGTTGGATATGGGGCGAATTATGGCTACACCTTC.

The J gene is TRBJ2-3, the V gene TRBV7-2, with D possibly matching TRBD1 (6 bases). This CDR3 has 15 amino acids. Germline values: CDR1 SGHTA, CDR2 FQGNSA. Trimming left V 5 bases short and J 4 bases short, with 16 bases between. Here the CDR3 reads CASSITLGGADTQYF. CDR3 sequence (DNA): TGTGCCAGCAGCATCACCCTAGGGGGAGCAGATACGCAGTATTTT.

This sequence joins TRBV7-2 and TRBJ2-2; 7 bases are a match to TRBD1. J lost 5 bases, V lost 5 bases, and 11 bases had no gene match. CDR3 size: 16 residues. Germline V CDR1 and CDR2: SGHTA, FQGNSA. The CDR3 DNA follows: TGTGCCAGCAGCCCCATAAGGGGGCGAGATACCGGGGAGCTGTTTTTT. It translates to CASSPIRGRDTGELFF.

In its sample, this clone was seen a few times. The chain combines TRBV5-1 with TRBJ2-7, with 7 positions matching TRBD1. V gave up 0 bases and J gave up 1 base; unmatched junction bases: 4. CDR1 is SGHRS, CDR2 YFSETQ, per germline. CDR3 size: 15 residues. This CDR3 is CASSLGDSGSYEQYF. Here the CDR3 DNA reads TGCGCCAGCAGCTTGGGGGACAGCGGATCCTACGAGCAGTACTTC.

The V call is TRBV2, the J call TRBJ2-1; 10 bases match TRBD1. From germline, CDR1 is SNHLY and CDR2 FYNNEI. This CDR3 comprises 17 residues. V dropped 6 bases and J dropped 5; count of bases not matched to a gene: 13. The CDR3 protein is CASRPELGTGVDNEQFF. CDR3 in DNA: TGTGCCAGCAGGCCTGAACTGGGGACAGGGGTGGACAATGAGCAGTTCTTC.

Written as DNA, the CDR3 is TGCGCCAGCAGCTTGCTCGGGACAGCATACGAGCAGTACTTC. Protein: CASSLLGTAYEQYF. V usage is TRBV5-1 and J usage is TRBJ2-7, with 7 bases aligning to TRBD1. Unmatched junction bases numbered 5, after V lost 1 base and J lost 4 bases. The length of the CDR3 is 14 residues. Germline assignment: CDR1 SGHRS and CDR2 YFSETQ.

The chain carries TRBV5-4 and TRBJ2-1; D gene uncertain. Germline lookup yields CDR1 SGHNT and CDR2 YYREEE (reference sequence). The CDR3 is 16 residues long. V lost 0 bases and J 6 bases, leaving 16 bases between the germline ends. The CDR3 DNA is TGTGCCAGCAGCTTGGATTTGTCTGGCATTCGCAATGAGCAGTTCTTC. Translated: CASSLDLSGIRNEQFF.

The V and J genes are TRBV15 and TRBJ2-1; 8 bases are a match to TRBD1. V was clipped by 0 bases and J by 9 bases; unmatched bases: 13. The CDR3 contains 17 residues. CDR1 is LNHNV, CDR2 YYDKDF, per germline (reference sequence). Here the CDR3 DNA reads TGTGCCACCAGCAGAGATTTCCCCGGGACAGGCATGGGTGAGCAGTTCTTC. This sequence encodes CATSRDFPGTGMGEQFF.

The genes are TRBV7-9 and TRBJ2-5; a possible D gene is TRBD2 (6 bases). V was trimmed by 2 bases and J by 2 bases, leaving 12 bases between them. In germline, CDR1 is SEHNR, CDR2 FQNEAQ (reference sequence). The CDR3 loop spans 15 amino acids. CDR3 sequence reads: CASSLQSSEQETQYF. Written as DNA, the CDR3 is TGTGCCAGCAGCTTACAGTCTAGCGAGCAAGAGACCCAGTACTTC.